This T cell receptor beta chain was recovered during a study of blood T cell repertoires in COVID-19. Trimming cost V 3 bases and J 10 bases; bases outside gene matches: 10. Per the germline V gene, CDR1 is MNHNS and CDR2 is SASEGT. This CDR3 comprises 16 residues. Methods used by the authors: Scientists estimated how many nucleated cells there were by amplifying reference gene primers. The method was immunoSEQ multiplex PCR; TCRdb's version includes in-frame clones alone and lacks a portion of them. V and J calls and clone size are as listed in that table; D and trimming were resolved from the DNA. The data contain approximately 11,000 clones, 75% to 90% of them singletons.

The TCR was taken from a man between 65 and 85 years old with active COVID-19. The sample taken for sequencing was peripheral blood. The J gene is TRBJ1-4, the V gene TRBV6-1, with 11 bases identical to TRBD1. The CDR3 DNA sequence: TGTGCCAGCAGTGACGCGGACAGGGGGCTATTTGTAAAACTGTTTTTT. Amino acids: CASSDADRGLFVKLFF.